Shown below are 22 T cell receptor beta chains from a single sample sequenced in a study of Graves' ophthalmopathy and Graves' hyperthyroidism. The study amplified TCR beta CDR3 regions using RNA transcripts. An initial RT-PCR round employing HTBI primers preceded a second-round multiplex PCR. One entry per CDR3 protein, called by TCRdb with MiXCR from the multiplex PCR reads. The repertoire has over 650,000 distinct CDR3 sequences, about two fifths of them found once; the top ten carry roughly 3%. Sequencing used peripheral blood. The receptor set was obtained from an adult man with Graves' ophthalmopathy.

In its sample, this clonotype was seen many times. V and J are TRBV9 and TRBJ1-2; D gene uncertain. Germline V lookup: CDR1 SGDLS, CDR2 YYNGEE. Trimming took 3 bases from V and 3 from J, leaving 12 bases between them. The CDR3 is made up of 14 amino acids. The CDR3 DNA is TGTGCCAGCAGCGGGCTGAAGGCGGACTATGGCTACACCTTC. As protein: CASSGLKADYGYTF.

This clonotype came up many times. An end of the junction differs from the germline gene, which may be a read error. Here the CDR3 reads CSAETGTSQETQYF. The CDR3 DNA reads as TGCAGCGCTGAAACCGGGACATCTCAAGAGACCCAGTACTTC. The chain has TRBV29-1 and TRBJ2-5; possible D gene TRBD1, 6 bases. CDR1 is SQVTM, CDR2 ANQGSEA, per germline. This CDR3 region has 14 residues.

The chain uses TRBV20-1 and TRBJ2-7; TRBD2 aligns across 8 bases. The CDR3 consists of 13 residues. In germline, CDR1 is DFQATT, CDR2 SNEGSKA (reference sequence). With 6 bases clipped from V and 0 bases from J, the junction kept 4 bases outside the gene matches. DNA of the CDR3: TGCAGTGCCACGGGGGGGATCTCCTACGAGCAGTACTTC. It encodes CSATGGISYEQYF.

This clonotype was detected many times. The chain joins TRBV7-9 to TRBJ2-7; no definite D call. Trimming removed 2 bases at V and 5 bases at J, with 4 bases between. Germline V gives CDR1 SEHNR, CDR2 FQNEAQ (reference sequence). The CDR3 loop spans 11 amino acids. The CDR3 loop reads CASSLLNEQYF. CDR3 nucleotide sequence: TGTGCCAGCAGCTTACTAAACGAGCAGTACTTC.

This clonotype was counted at least ten times. The chain uses TRBV2 and TRBJ1-5; possibly TRBD1 for D (6 bases). Deletions cut 6 bases from V and 5 bases from J, with 14 bases between. This CDR3 is built from 14 residues. CDR1 SNHLY and CDR2 FYNNEI come from the germline V gene. CDR3 loop: CASRETGRYQPQHF. CDR3 coding DNA: TGTGCCAGCAGGGAAACAGGGAGGTATCAGCCCCAGCATTTT.

This clonotype occurred a few times. The junction departs from germline at one end; a sequencing error may be responsible. V is TRBV13 and J is TRBJ2-7; 9 bases line up with TRBD1. This CDR3 has 15 residues. CDR1 is PRHDT and CDR2 is FYEKMQ in the germline V gene (reference sequence). CDR3 sequence: CASSMDRGSSYEQYF. Written as DNA, the CDR3 is TGCGCCAGCAGCATGGACAGGGGAAGCTCCTACGAGCAGTACTTC.

The chain links TRBV29-1 to TRBJ2-7; D assignment may be TRBD1 or TRBD2 (5 bases each). The CDR3 is 14 residues long. CDR1 is SQVTM and CDR2 is ANQGSEA in the germline V gene. Trimming removed 0 bases from V and 4 bases from J, with 13 bases in between. CDR3 sequence: CSVEDRGTGYEQYF. CDR3 bases: TGCAGCGTTGAAGATCGAGGGACCGGGTACGAGCAGTACTTC.

V gene TRBV10-3 combines with J gene TRBJ2-1; D is uncertain. Trimming took off 4 bases at V and 12 bases at J, with 13 bases between the two ends. The CDR3 has 12 amino acids. The germline gives CDR1 ENHRY, CDR2 SYGVKD. CDR3 coding DNA: TGTGCCATCAGTGTTCTGGGCGGACGGCAGTTCTTC. Its translation: CAISVLGGRQFF.

This clonotype was seen a handful of times. The V gene is TRBV19, the J gene TRBJ2-1, with D perhaps matching TRBD1 or TRBD2 (5 bases each). V shed 1 base and J shed 9 bases, with 13 bases lying between them. The CDR3 sequence is 14 residues long. Germline values: CDR1 LNHDA, CDR2 SQIVND (reference sequence). The CDR3 protein is CASSIVAGAGEQFF. CDR3 bases: TGTGCCAGTAGTATAGTGGCCGGGGCGGGTGAGCAGTTCTTC.

A word on this clonotype: This may arise from a read error, as a much more abundant clone is one base away. V gene TRBV9 combines with J gene TRBJ2-2; weak D call: TRBD2 (5 bases). CDR3 size: 13 residues. Germline V gives CDR1 SGDLS, CDR2 YYNGEE. The CDR3, as DNA: TGTGCCAGCAGCGAAATGGGCACCGGGGTGCTGTTTTTT. Amino acids: CASSEMGTGVLFF.

Comments on this clonotype: A single base separates this from a much larger clone, so it may be a read error. The CDR3 sequence is CASIAGNQPQHF. The CDR3, as DNA: TGTGCCAGTATAGCTGGAAATCAGCCCCAGCATTTT. This chain uses TRBV19 with TRBJ1-5, with unresolved D. Trimming removed 7 bases from V and 4 bases from J, with 8 bases in between. CDR1 and CDR2 (germline): LNHDA, SQIVND (reference sequence). The CDR3 is 12 amino acids.

The table lists this clonotype with a few counts. This chain links TRBV19 with TRBJ2-6; D unresolved. The V end was cut by 4 bases, the J end by 0 bases, with 16 bases between. CDR1 LNHDA and CDR2 SQIVND come from the germline V gene (reference sequence). This CDR3 spans 18 amino acids. CDR3 nucleotide sequence: TGTGCCAGTAGTAGGGGTCAGGCGATGCTCTCTGGGGCCAACGTCCTGACTTTC. Residues: CASSRGQAMLSGANVLTF.

There are a few counts of this clonotype. The gene calls are TRBV12-3 or TRBV12-4 and TRBJ2-3; D unclear. The V end was cut by 5 bases, the J end by 3 bases, with 12 bases between. The CDR3 runs to 14 residues. The CDR3 bases are TGTGCCAGCAGTGACTCCTATCCAACAGATACGCAGTATTTT. Translation gives CASSDSYPTDTQYF.

This chain connects TRBV9 to TRBJ2-7, with D perhaps assigned TRBD1 or TRBD2 (6 bases each). Germline V gene lookup returns CDR1 SGDLS and CDR2 YYNGEE. V lost 6 bases and J lost 7, with 20 bases in between. The CDR3 runs to 14 residues. In DNA form, the CDR3 reads TGTGCCAGCACCAAAACGGGGGCCCAGGGAGAGCAGTACTTC. The encoded protein is CASTKTGAQGEQYF. Looking up the rest from reference TRBV9 and TRBJ2-7 gives the full variable domain: DSGVTQTPKHLITATGQRVTLRCSPRSGDLSVYWYQQSLDQGLQFLIQYYNGEERAKGNILERFSAQQFPDLHSELNLSSLELGDSALYFCASTKTGAQGEQYFGPGTRLTVT.

V usage is TRBV2 and J usage is TRBJ1-2, with 8 bases identical to TRBD1. The V segment lost 8 bases and the J segment 4 bases; nucleotides outside the gene matches: 12. The germline V gene has CDR1 SNHLY and CDR2 FYNNEI. There are 15 residues in the CDR3. Here the CDR3 reads CASLGLGTGIYGYTF. Here the CDR3 DNA reads TGTGCCAGCTTAGGTCTAGGGACAGGTATCTATGGCTACACCTTC.

This clonotype has just one count. The chain joins TRBV5-1 to TRBJ2-3; 7 nucleotides align to TRBD1. Germline trimming cut 5 bases from V and 1 base from J; bases unmatched to any gene: 4. This CDR3 comprises 14 residues. Germline V gene lookup returns CDR1 SGHRS and CDR2 YFSETQ. The CDR3 nucleotides read TGCGCCAGCAGACTTCAGGGGGGCACAGATACGCAGTATTTT. The encoded protein is CASRLQGGTDTQYF. Combining the CDR3 with reference TRBV5-1 and TRBJ2-3 gives the whole variable domain KAGVTQTPRYLIKTRGQQVTLSCSPISGHRSVSWYQQTPGQGLQFLFEYFSETQRNKGNFPGRFSGRQFSNSRSEMNVSTLELGDSALYLCASRLQGGTDTQYFGPGTRLTVL.

This clonotype appeared many times. This chain uses TRBV29-1 with TRBJ2-7; possibly TRBD2 for D (6 bases). This CDR3 is 11 amino acids long. With 4 bases removed from V and 10 bases from J, the gap between germline ends came to 14 bases. Per germline, CDR1 SQVTM and CDR2 ANQGSEA. CDR3 amino acids: CSVGVRGFQYF. CDR3 nucleotide sequence: TGCAGCGTTGGTGTACGGGGGTTTCAGTACTTC.

The chain carries TRBV20-1 and TRBJ2-7; D gene uncertain. The CDR3 runs 12 residues. V lost 6 bases, J lost 4 bases, and 13 bases lay in between. Germline assignment: CDR1 DFQATT and CDR2 SNEGSKA (reference sequence). CDR3 DNA sequence: TGCAGTGCCTCGGATCAGCAATACGAGCAGTACTTC. Translation: CSASDQQYEQYF.

This clonotype was detected ten times or more. The chain joins TRBV2 to TRBJ2-3, with D possibly TRBD1 on 5 matching bases. Deletions cut 7 bases from V and 6 bases from J, with 14 bases between. Germline CDR1 and CDR2: SNHLY and FYNNEI. The CDR3 is made up of 13 amino acids. This CDR3 reads CASMGRGRDTQYF. The CDR3 region has the DNA TGTGCCAGCATGGGAAGGGGAAGGGATACGCAGTATTTT.

The chain links TRBV5-1 to TRBJ2-5, with D tentatively TRBD1 (6 bases). Per germline, CDR1 SGHRS and CDR2 YFSETQ. The CDR3 runs to 15 residues. The V end lost 2 bases, the J end lost 0 bases, and 11 bases lay between the germline ends. The chain's CDR3 is CASSFLGAHQETQYF. In DNA form, the CDR3 reads TGCGCCAGCAGCTTCTTGGGGGCACACCAAGAGACCCAGTACTTC.

The gene calls are TRBV10-3 and TRBJ2-7, with 16 positions matching TRBD2. The DNA end is a closer match to TRBJ2-1, so the J assignment may be wrong. Germline V gene data show CDR1 as ENHRY and CDR2 as SYGVKD. The CDR3 has 17 amino acids. The CDR3: CAISGGTSGREYNEQFF. The CDR3 DNA sequence: TGTGCCATCAGCGGAGGGACTAGCGGGAGGGAGTACAATGAGCAGTTCTTC.

The chain carries TRBV3-1 and TRBJ2-7; TRBD2 matches 12 bases. Germline V gene sequence: CDR1 LGHDT, CDR2 YNNKEL (reference sequence). V was clipped by 0 bases and J by 5 bases; unmatched bases: 8. This CDR3 contains 17 residues. The CDR3 reads CASSQDALAGGPHEQYF. Here the CDR3 DNA reads TGTGCCAGCAGCCAAGACGCGCTAGCGGGAGGGCCCCACGAGCAGTACTTC.